The entry below gives a single T cell receptor (beta chain) sequence along with its context. Its antigen is unknown. No per-base quality is available; no much larger clone lies one base away. Sequences SGHTA (CDR1) and FQGNSA (CDR2) are obtained from the germline V gene. From cysteine to phenylalanine, the CDR3 is 16 amino acids long. CDR3 DNA only is kept here, 48 bases in frame from base 1. V is shortened by 1 base, J by 2 bases, and the region joining them spans 12 bases. Participants in the prospective study were aged about 18 to 100 years, lived in about two dozen United States geographic areas, and enrolled through a virtual design. In the prospective study, participants were assigned to cohorts based on the clinical history participants reported in a screening survey and a study questionnaire. A participant counted as exposed if, within 2 weeks of entering the study, that participant had been in contact with someone who had a PCR-confirmed or clinician-diagnosed COVID-19 case. Mobile phlebotomists in the prospective study collected whole blood, serum and a nasopharyngeal or oropharyngeal swab from every participant. Additional blood draws and questionnaires over an approximately two-month period could optionally be provided by prospective study participants. Before DNA extraction, blood samples from the prospective study were shipped at room temperature or frozen.

The data were obtained in a study of blood T cell repertoires in COVID-19 (TCRdb year 2020). Describing the broader study: The collaborator samples originated in the United States, Italy and Spain and spanned the acute and convalescent phases of COVID-19. The material from the prospective study consisted of cDNA or gDNA derived from T cells, B-cell-depleted T cells, or PBMCs. Subjects who had been exposed to COVID-19, were actively infected with it, or had recovered from it provided the deeply sampled blood TCRbeta repertoires that made up the dataset. The repertoires were made available in a free public database intended to serve as a resource for research on the immune response to SARS-CoV-2. Samples came from the ongoing ImmuneRACE study (first 160 participants) plus 1,254 subjects from 6 global collaborators. Sample metadata almost always included a de-identified subject ID, COVID-19 status, age in years and sex. Where available, HLA class I and class II types were taken from metadata supplied by the sample provider and were not determined by assay-based typing.

TCRbeta CDR3 regions were amplified from genomic DNA by means of the immunoSEQ Assay, a bias-controlled multiplex PCR. Per the authors' processing: The number of nucleated cells in each sample was estimated by amplification of reference gene primers within the assay. To quantify the absolute abundance of each unique TCRbeta CDR3 rearrangement, sequence reads were collapsed and filtered. Productive Simpson clonality was computed per sample as the square root of Simpson's diversity index over productive rearrangements. Sourced from immuneACCESS, this table was stored by TCRdb with only in-frame sequences that have V and J called. A share of the clones is absent; for the studies checked, an unresolved V gene accounts for under half, and the remainder has no known explanation. V, J and clone size were drawn from that table, and D and trimming were deduced from the DNA. The sample table lists some 190,000 clones, roughly 80% of them with a count of one. The top ten constitute approximately 14% of the sample.

What the authors observed across the whole study: The amount of clinical and demographic metadata varied by source and participant and was provided uncurated.

The rearranged chain carries TRBV7-2 and TRBJ2-1; TRBD2 is a possible D gene, resting on 7 matching bases. The sample consisted of PBMCs or T cells enriched from blood (not recorded which). The source of this sequence is a man aged 60 to 75 who had been exposed to COVID-19. The CDR3 reads as follows: CASSLGAGAAYNEQFF. The nucleotide sequence reads TGTGCCAGCAGCTTAGGGGCGGGGGCAGCCTACAATGAGCAGTTCTTC.